Following are 13 T cell receptor beta chains from one sample sequenced in a study of blood T cell repertoires in COVID-19. Profiled with immunoSEQ multiplex PCR; TCRdb holds only in-frame clones, not every one. The data show roughly 29,000 clones, with around 85% seen just once and around 30% held by the top ten. Sequenced sample: peripheral blood. The receptors come from a woman of 80 years or more with COVID-19, enrolled during active disease.

The chain employs TRBV3-1 (or the pseudogene TRBV3-2) and TRBJ2-1, with 9 bases identical to TRBD2. The V and J ends lost 1 base and 5 bases, in that order; junction bases with no gene match: 3. The CDR3 has 15 residues. The V gene's germline CDR1 is LGHDT and CDR2 YNNKEL (reference sequence). The DNA of the CDR3 is TGTGCCAGCAGCCAAGTGCGGGGGGGCCACAATGAGCAGTTCTTC. This codes for CASSQVRGGHNEQFF.

The V call is TRBV5-3, the J call TRBJ1-1; no firm D call. TRBV5-3 is recorded as an ORF, its role being uncertain. The V end lost 4 bases, the J end lost 1 base, and 14 bases lay between the germline ends. The CDR3 contains 15 residues. CDR3 nucleotides: TGTGCCAGAAGCCAAGACTCTTTTAGGAACACTGAAGCTTTCTTT. Protein product: CARSQDSFRNTEAFF.

The gene calls are TRBV19 and TRBJ2-1; 8 positions agree with TRBD2. J gave up 8 bases and V 6 bases, and 9 bases lay outside the gene matches. This CDR3 is 14 amino acids long. Germline assignment: CDR1 LNHDA and CDR2 SQIVND (reference sequence). Written as DNA, the CDR3 is TGTGCCAGTAGAGAGCGGGGGATTGTCGATGAGCAGTTCTTC. Translating gives CASRERGIVDEQFF. Together with reference TRBV19 and TRBJ2-1, the CDR3 gives the full variable domain: DGGITQSPKYLFRKEGQNVTLSCEQNLNHDAMYWYRQDPGQGLRLIYYSQIVNDFQKGDIAEGYSVSREKKESFPLTVTSAQKNPTAFYLCASRERGIVDEQFFGPGTRLTVL.

The genes are TRBV5-1 and TRBJ1-1, with TRBD1 as a possible D gene (6 bases). The CDR3 length is 14 residues. Per germline, CDR1 SGHRS and CDR2 YFSETQ. Trimming took off 4 bases at V and 1 base at J, with 11 bases between the two ends. CDR3 region: CASSQGSPNTEAFF. As DNA, the CDR3 is TGCGCCAGCAGCCAGGGGTCTCCGAACACTGAAGCTTTCTTT. Variable domain in full (rest from reference TRBV5-1 and TRBJ1-1): KAGVTQTPRYLIKTRGQQVTLSCSPISGHRSVSWYQQTPGQGLQFLFEYFSETQRNKGNFPGRFSGRQFSNSRSEMNVSTLELGDSALYLCASSQGSPNTEAFFGQGTRLTVV.

The chain links TRBV6-4 to TRBJ2-1, with D unclear. The ends were cut back, 2 bases at V and 7 bases at J, with 9 bases in the middle. Per germline, CDR1 MRHNA and CDR2 SNTAGT. The CDR3 spans 13 residues. The CDR3 spells CASSDQGGNEQFF. In DNA form, the CDR3 reads TGTGCCAGCAGTGACCAAGGCGGTAATGAGCAGTTCTTC.

The chain is built from TRBV30 and TRBJ2-7, with 7 bases matching TRBD1. J was trimmed by 0 bases and V by 1 base; bases with no gene match: 3. The CDR3 covers 14 residues. Germline V CDR1 and CDR2: GTSNPN, SVGIG (reference sequence). The CDR3 region has the DNA TGTGCCTGGAGTGCCGGGACAGTCTCCTACGAGCAGTACTTC. Amino acid sequence: CAWSAGTVSYEQYF.

This clone was counted once. The chain couples TRBV7-3 to TRBJ2-7; the match to TRBD2 covers 7 bases. In germline, CDR1 is SGHTA, CDR2 FQGTGA. The CDR3 length is 13 residues. The V segment lost 0 bases and the J segment 6 bases; nucleotides outside the gene matches: 2. Here the CDR3 DNA reads TGTGCCAGCAGCTTAACGCGGGAGTCCGAGCAGTACTTC. Amino acid sequence: CASSLTRESEQYF.

The J gene is TRBJ2-2, the V gene TRBV10-3, with TRBD2 matching 10 bases. Germline V gene lookup returns CDR1 ENHRY and CDR2 SYGVKD. Losses at the gene ends were 5 bases for V and 0 bases for J; bases not matched to a gene: 6. The CDR3 loop spans 17 amino acids. CDR3 sequence: CAISSASGGANTGELFF. CDR3 DNA: TGTGCCATCAGTTCCGCTAGCGGGGGAGCGAACACCGGGGAGCTGTTTTTT.

The chain combines TRBV27 with TRBJ1-6, with D perhaps TRBD1 (5 bases). Germline V gives CDR1 MNHEY, CDR2 SMNVEV (reference sequence). Trimming left V 2 bases short and J 11 bases short, with 13 bases between. The CDR3 consists of 14 residues. This chain's CDR3 is CASSLGSGPAPLHF. CDR3 nucleotides: TGTGCCAGCAGTTTAGGCTCAGGGCCGGCACCCCTCCACTTT.

The rearrangement joins TRBV5-1 to TRBJ2-1; 7 nucleotides agree with TRBD2. Trimming at V came to 4 bases and at J to 7 bases, leaving 14 bases not matched to a gene. The CDR3 length is 16 residues. Germline lookup yields CDR1 SGHRS and CDR2 YFSETQ. DNA of the CDR3: TGCGCCAGCAGCCCTGAAGCGGGGCTTAGTTTGAATGAGCAGTTCTTC. Protein: CASSPEAGLSLNEQFF.

In its sample, this clone was seen a few times. This chain links TRBV2 with TRBJ2-2; D remains ambiguous. CDR1 SNHLY and CDR2 FYNNEI come from the germline V gene. The CDR3 covers 13 residues. V lost 5 bases, J lost 1 base, and 5 bases lay in between. In DNA form, the CDR3 reads TGTGCCAGCAGTATTCAGAACACCGGGGAGCTGTTTTTT. Translating it yields CASSIQNTGELFF.

The gene calls are TRBV29-1 and TRBJ1-2; D gene ambiguous. There are 11 residues in the CDR3. Germline V gene lookup returns CDR1 SQVTM and CDR2 ANQGSEA. V shed 4 bases and J shed 2 bases, with 5 bases lying between them. CDR3 amino acids: CSVGRNYGYTF. In DNA, the CDR3 is TGCAGCGTTGGCAGGAACTATGGCTACACCTTC.

The chain couples TRBV18 to TRBJ1-1, with D uncertain. The CDR3 covers 14 residues. The germline V gene has CDR1 KGHSH and CDR2 LQKENI. Trimming took 5 bases from V and 1 from J, leaving 11 bases between them. The CDR3 sequence is CASSGWGENTEAFF. The CDR3 nucleotides are TGTGCCAGCTCAGGCTGGGGAGAGAACACTGAAGCTTTCTTT. The whole variable domain, filled in from reference TRBV18 and TRBJ1-1, reads NAGVMQNPRHLVRRRGQEARLRCSPMKGHSHVYWYRQLPEEGLKFMVYLQKENIIDESGMPKERFSAEFPKEGPSILRIQQVVRGDSAAYFCASSGWGENTEAFFGQGTRLTVV.